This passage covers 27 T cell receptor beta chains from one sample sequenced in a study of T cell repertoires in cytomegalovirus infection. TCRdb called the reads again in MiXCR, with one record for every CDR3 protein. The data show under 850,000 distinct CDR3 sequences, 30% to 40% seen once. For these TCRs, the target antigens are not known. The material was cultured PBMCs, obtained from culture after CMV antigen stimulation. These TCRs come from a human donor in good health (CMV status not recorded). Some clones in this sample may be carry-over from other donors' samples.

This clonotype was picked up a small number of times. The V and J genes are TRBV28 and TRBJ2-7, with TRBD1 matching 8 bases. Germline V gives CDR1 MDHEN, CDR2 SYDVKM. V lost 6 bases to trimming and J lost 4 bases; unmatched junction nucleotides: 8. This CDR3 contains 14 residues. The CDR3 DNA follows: TGTGCCAGCAGACATCGGGACAGGCCTTACGAGCAGTACTTC. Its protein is CASRHRDRPYEQYF. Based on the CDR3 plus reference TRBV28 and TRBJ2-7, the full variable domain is DVKVTQSSRYLVKRTGEKVFLECVQDMDHENMFWYRQDPGLGLRLIYFSYDVKMKEKGDIPEGYSVSREKKERFSLILESASTNQTSMYLCASRHRDRPYEQYFGPGTRLTVT.

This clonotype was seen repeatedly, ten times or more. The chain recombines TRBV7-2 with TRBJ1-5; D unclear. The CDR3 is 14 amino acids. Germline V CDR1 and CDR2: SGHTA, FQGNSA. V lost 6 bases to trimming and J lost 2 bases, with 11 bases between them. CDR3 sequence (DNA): TGTGCCAGCAGTTTTAGGGTGGGCAATCAGCCCCAGCATTTT. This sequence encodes CASSFRVGNQPQHF.

The CDR3 spells CASSFWDPLSYEQYF. In DNA, the CDR3 is TGTGCCAGCAGCTTTTGGGATCCCCTCTCCTACGAGCAGTACTTC. V and J are TRBV5-6 and TRBJ2-7; D is undetermined. V was shortened by 2 bases and J by 0 bases, with 12 bases between the two germline ends. Germline V gene lookup returns CDR1 SGHDT and CDR2 YYEEEE. The CDR3 runs to 15 residues.

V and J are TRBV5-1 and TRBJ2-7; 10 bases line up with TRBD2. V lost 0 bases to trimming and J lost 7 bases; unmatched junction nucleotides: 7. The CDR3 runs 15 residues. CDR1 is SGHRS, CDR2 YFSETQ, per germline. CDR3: CASSLVASGSGEQYF. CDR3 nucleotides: TGCGCCAGCAGCTTGGTGGCTAGCGGGAGTGGTGAGCAGTACTTC.

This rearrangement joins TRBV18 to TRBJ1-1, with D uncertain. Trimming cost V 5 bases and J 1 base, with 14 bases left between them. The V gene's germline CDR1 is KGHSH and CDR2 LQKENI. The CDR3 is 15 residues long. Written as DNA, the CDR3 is TGTGCCAGCTCATTAGGGAGCATAGGGAACACTGAAGCTTTCTTT. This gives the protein CASSLGSIGNTEAFF.

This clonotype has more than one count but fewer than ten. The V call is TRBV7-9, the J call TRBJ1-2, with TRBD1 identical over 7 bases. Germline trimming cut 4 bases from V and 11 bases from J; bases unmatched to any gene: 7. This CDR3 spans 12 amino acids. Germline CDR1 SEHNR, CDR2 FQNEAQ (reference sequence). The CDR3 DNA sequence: TGTGCCAGCAGCTATACACAGGGGACTTACACCTTC. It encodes CASSYTQGTYTF.

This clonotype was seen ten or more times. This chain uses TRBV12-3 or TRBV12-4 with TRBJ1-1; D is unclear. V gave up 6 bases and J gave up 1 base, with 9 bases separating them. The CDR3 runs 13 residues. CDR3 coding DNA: TGTGCCAGCAGGTATGACCCGAACACTGAAGCTTTCTTT. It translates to CASRYDPNTEAFF.

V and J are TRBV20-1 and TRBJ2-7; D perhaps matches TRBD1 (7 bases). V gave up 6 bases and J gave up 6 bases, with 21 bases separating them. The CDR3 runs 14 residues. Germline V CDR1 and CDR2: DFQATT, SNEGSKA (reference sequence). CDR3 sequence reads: CSAARAGGPGEQYF. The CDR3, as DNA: TGCAGTGCCGCTAGGGCAGGGGGGCCCGGCGAGCAGTACTTC.

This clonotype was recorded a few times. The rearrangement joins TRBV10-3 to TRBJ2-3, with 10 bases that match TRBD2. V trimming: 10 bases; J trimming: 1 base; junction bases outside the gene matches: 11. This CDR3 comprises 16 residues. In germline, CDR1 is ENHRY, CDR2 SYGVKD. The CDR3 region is CATRSGGDSGTDTQYF. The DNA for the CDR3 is TGTGCCACCCGAAGCGGGGGGGACTCCGGCACAGATACGCAGTATTTT.

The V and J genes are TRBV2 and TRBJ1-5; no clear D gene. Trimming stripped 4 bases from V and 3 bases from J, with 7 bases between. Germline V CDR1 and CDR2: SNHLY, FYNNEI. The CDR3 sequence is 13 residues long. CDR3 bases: TGTGCCAGCAGTGGGCGGTACAATCAGCCCCAGCATTTT. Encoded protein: CASSGRYNQPQHF.

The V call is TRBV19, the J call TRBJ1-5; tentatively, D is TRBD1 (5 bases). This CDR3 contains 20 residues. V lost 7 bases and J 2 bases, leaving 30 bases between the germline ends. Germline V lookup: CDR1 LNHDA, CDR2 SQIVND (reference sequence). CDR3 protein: CASTLRGQHSVIMGNQPQHF. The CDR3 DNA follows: TGTGCCAGTACCCTACGTGGACAACACAGCGTAATCATGGGCAATCAGCCCCAGCATTTT.

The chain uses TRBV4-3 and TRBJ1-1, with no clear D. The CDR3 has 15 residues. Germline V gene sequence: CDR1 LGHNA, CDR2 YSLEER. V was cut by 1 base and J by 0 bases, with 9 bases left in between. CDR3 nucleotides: TGCGCCAGCAGCCAAGGGGTGGGTATGAACACTGAAGCTTTCTTT. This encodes CASSQGVGMNTEAFF.

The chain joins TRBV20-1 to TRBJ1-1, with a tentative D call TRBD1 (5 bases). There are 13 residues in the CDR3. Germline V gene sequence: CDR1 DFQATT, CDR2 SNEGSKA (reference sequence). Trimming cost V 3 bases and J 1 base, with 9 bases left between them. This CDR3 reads CSASRGQNTEAFF. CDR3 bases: TGCAGTGCTAGTCGTGGACAGAACACTGAAGCTTTCTTT.

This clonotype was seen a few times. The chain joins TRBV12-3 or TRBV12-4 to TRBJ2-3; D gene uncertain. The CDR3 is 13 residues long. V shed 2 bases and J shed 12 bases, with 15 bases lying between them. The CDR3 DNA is TGTGCCAGCAGTTTAAGGGTGAGCAGGCTCCAGTATTTT. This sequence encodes CASSLRVSRLQYF.

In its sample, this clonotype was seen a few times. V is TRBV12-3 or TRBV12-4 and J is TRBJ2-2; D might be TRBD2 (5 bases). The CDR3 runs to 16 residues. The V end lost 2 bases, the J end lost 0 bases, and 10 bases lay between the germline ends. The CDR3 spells CASSLYPGSNTGELFF. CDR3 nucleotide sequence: TGTGCCAGCAGTTTATACCCGGGATCGAACACCGGGGAGCTGTTTTTT.

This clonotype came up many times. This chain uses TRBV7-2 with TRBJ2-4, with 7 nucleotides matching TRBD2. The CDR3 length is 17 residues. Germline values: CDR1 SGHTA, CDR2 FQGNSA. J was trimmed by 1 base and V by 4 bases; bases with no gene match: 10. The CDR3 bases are TGTGCCAGCAGCTCCCTTACTATGCGGGAGGCCAAAAACATTCAGTACTTC. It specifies CASSSLTMREAKNIQYF. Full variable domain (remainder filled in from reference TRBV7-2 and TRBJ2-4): GAGVSQSPSNKVTEKGKDVELRCDPISGHTALYWYRQSLGQGLEFLIYFQGNSAPDKSGLPSDRFSAERTGGSVSTLTIQRTQQEDSAVYLCASSSLTMREAKNIQYFGAGTRLSVL.

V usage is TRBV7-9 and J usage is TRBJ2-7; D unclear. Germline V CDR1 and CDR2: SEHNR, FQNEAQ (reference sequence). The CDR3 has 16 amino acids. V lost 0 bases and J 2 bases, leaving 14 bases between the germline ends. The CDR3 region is CASSLALYSPTYEQYF. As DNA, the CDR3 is TGTGCCAGCAGCTTAGCGCTTTATAGCCCGACCTACGAGCAGTACTTC.

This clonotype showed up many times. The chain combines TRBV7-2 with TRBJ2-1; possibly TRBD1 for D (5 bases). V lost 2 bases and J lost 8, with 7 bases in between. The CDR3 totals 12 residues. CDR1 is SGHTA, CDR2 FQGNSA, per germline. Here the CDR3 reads CASSLWGDEQFF. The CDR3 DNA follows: TGTGCCAGCAGCTTATGGGGCGATGAGCAGTTCTTC.

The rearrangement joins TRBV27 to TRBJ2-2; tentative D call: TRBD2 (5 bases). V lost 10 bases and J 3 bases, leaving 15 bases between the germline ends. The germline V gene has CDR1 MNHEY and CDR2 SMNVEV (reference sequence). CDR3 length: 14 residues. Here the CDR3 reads CATRAGVYTGELFF. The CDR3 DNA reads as TGTGCCACTCGTGCGGGTGTGTACACCGGGGAGCTGTTTTTT.

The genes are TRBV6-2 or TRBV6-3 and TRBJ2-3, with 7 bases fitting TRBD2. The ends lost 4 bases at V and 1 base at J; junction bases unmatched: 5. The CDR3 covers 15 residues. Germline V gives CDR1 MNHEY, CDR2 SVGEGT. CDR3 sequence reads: CASSSKRGGTDTQYF. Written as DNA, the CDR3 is TGTGCCAGCAGTTCCAAACGGGGGGGCACAGATACGCAGTATTTT.

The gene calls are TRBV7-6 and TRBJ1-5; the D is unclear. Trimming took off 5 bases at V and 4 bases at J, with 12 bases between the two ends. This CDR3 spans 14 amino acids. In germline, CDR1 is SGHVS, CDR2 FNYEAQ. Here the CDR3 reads CASSAGGENQPQHF. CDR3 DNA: TGTGCCAGCAGCGCCGGCGGGGAAAATCAGCCCCAGCATTTT.

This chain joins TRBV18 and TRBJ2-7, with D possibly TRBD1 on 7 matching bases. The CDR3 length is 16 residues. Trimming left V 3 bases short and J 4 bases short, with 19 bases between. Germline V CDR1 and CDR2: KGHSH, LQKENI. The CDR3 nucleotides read TGTGCCAGCTCACCGACAGGGTTATTGCGGGAATACGAGCAGTACTTC. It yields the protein CASSPTGLLREYEQYF.

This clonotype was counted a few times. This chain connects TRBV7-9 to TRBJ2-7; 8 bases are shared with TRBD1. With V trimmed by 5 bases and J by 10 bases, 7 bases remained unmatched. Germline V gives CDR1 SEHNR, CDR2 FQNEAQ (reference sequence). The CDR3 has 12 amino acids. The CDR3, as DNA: TGTGCCAGCAGCCACGGACAGGGCAACCAGTACTTC. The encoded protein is CASSHGQGNQYF.

The DNA for the CDR3 is TGCAGTGCTAGTAAGAGTGGGGGAACTGAAGCTTTCTTT. Translating gives CSASKSGGTEAFF. V usage is TRBV20-1 and J usage is TRBJ1-1, with D possibly being TRBD1 (5 bases). Germline V gene data show CDR1 as DFQATT and CDR2 as SNEGSKA (reference sequence). Trimming stripped 3 bases from V and 5 bases from J, with 13 bases between. The CDR3 contains 13 residues.

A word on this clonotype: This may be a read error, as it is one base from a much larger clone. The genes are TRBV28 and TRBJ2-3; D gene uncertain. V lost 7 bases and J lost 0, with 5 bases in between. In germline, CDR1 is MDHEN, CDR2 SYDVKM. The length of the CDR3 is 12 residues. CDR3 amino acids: CASKASTDTQYF. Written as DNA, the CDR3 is TGTGCCAGCAAGGCTAGCACAGATACGCAGTATTTT.

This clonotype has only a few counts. The CDR3 DNA reads TGTGCCAGCAGCTTAGAACATATGAACACTGAAGCTTTCTTT. Encoded protein: CASSLEHMNTEAFF. V gene TRBV7-6 combines with J gene TRBJ1-1; no clear D gene. With 1 base removed from V and 0 bases from J, the gap between germline ends came to 6 bases. CDR1 is SGHVS, CDR2 FNYEAQ, per germline. This CDR3 spans 14 amino acids.

DNA for the CDR3: TGCAGTGCTAGGGGGCTTGGACAGAGAGGCACTGAAGCTTTCTTT. Protein: CSARGLGQRGTEAFF. J is TRBJ1-1 and V is TRBV20-1; D perhaps matches TRBD1 (6 bases). V lost 3 bases, J lost 4 bases, and 18 bases lay in between. The CDR3 length is 15 residues. Germline lookup yields CDR1 DFQATT and CDR2 SNEGSKA (reference sequence).